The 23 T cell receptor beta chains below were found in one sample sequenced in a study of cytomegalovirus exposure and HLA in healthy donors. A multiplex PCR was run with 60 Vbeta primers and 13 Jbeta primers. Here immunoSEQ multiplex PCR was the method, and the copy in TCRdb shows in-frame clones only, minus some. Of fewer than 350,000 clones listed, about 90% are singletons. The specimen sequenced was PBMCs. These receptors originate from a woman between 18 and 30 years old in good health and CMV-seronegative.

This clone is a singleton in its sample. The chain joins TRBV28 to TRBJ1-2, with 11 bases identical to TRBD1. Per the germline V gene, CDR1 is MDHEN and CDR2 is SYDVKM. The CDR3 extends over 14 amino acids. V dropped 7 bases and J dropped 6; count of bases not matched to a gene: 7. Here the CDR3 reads CASNRDRGFDGYTF. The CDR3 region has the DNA TGTGCCAGCAACCGGGACAGGGGGTTTGATGGCTACACCTTC.

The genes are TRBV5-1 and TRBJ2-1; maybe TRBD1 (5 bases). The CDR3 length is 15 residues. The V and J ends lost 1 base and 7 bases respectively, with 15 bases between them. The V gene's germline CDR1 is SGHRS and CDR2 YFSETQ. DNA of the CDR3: TGCGCCAGCAGCTTGCTGCCAGGGCAAGGGAATGAGCAGTTCTTC. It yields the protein CASSLLPGQGNEQFF.

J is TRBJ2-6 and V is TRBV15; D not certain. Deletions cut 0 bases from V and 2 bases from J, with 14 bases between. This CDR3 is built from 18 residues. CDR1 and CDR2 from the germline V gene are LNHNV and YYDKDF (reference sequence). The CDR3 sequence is CATSRESLGGAGANVLTF. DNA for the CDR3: TGTGCCACCAGCAGAGAGTCCCTGGGTGGAGCTGGGGCCAACGTCCTGACTTTC.

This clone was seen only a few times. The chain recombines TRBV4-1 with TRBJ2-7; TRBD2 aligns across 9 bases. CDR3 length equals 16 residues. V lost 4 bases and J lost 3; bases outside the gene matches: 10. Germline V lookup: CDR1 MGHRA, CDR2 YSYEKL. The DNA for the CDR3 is TGCGCCAGCAGCCTCTCAGCGGGGGGTAAGGTCTACGAGCAGTACTTC. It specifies CASSLSAGGKVYEQYF.

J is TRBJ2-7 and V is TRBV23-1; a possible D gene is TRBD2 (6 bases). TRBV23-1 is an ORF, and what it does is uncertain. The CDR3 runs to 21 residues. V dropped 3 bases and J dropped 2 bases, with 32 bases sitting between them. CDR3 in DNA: TGCGCCAGCAGTCAGGGCTCCGACAGCTCCAGCCCCCGGGACTTTCCCTACGAGCAGTACTTC. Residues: CASSQGSDSSSPRDFPYEQYF.

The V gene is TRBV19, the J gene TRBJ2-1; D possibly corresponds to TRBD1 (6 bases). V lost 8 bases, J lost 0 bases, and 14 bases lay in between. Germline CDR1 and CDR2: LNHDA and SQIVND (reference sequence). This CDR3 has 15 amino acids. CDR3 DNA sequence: TGTGCCAGTTCAGACAGGCCAAGCTCCTACAATGAGCAGTTCTTC. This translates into CASSDRPSSYNEQFF.

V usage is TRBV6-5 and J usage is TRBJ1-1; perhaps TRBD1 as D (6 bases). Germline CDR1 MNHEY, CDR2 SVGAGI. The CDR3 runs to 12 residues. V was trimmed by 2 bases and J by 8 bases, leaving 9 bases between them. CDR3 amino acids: CASSYGQGEAFF. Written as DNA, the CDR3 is TGTGCCAGCAGTTACGGGCAGGGGGAAGCTTTCTTT.

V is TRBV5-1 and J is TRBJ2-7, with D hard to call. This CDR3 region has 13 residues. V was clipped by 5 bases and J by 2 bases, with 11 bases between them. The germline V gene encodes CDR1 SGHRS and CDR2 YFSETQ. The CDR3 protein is CASRSSIAYEQYF. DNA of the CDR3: TGCGCCAGCAGGTCCAGTATTGCCTACGAGCAGTACTTC.

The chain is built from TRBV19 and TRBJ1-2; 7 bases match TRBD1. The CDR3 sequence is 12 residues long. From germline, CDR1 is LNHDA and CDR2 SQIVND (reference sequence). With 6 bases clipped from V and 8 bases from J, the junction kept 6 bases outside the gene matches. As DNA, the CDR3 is TGTGCCAGTAGCTACAGGGGCGGCGGCTACACCTTC. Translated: CASSYRGGGYTF.

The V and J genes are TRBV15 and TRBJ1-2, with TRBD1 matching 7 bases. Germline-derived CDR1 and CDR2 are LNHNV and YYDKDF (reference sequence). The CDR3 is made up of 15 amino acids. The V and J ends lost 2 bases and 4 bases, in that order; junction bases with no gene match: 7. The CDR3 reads CATSRLTGDGYGYTF. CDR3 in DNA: TGTGCCACCAGCAGACTAACAGGGGACGGCTATGGCTACACCTTC.

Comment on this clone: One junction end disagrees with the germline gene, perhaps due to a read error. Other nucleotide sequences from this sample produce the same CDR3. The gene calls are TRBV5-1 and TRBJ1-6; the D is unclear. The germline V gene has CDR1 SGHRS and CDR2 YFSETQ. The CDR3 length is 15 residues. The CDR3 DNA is TGCGCCAGCAGCTTGGAACTCTCCTATAATTCCCCCCTCCACTTT. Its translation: CASSLELSYNSPLHF.

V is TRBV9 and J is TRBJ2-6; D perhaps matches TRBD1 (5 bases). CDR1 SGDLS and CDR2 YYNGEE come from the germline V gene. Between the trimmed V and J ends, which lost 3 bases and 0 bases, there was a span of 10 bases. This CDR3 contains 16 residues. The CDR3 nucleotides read TGTGCCAGCAGCGCCACAGGTAGCTCTGGGGCCAACGTCCTGACTTTC. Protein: CASSATGSSGANVLTF.

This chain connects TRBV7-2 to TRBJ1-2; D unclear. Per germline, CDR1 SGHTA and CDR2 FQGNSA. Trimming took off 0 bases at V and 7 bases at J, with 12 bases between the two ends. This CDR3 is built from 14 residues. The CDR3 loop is CASSLASRSGGYTF. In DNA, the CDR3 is TGTGCCAGCAGCTTAGCGTCACGGAGCGGTGGCTACACCTTC.

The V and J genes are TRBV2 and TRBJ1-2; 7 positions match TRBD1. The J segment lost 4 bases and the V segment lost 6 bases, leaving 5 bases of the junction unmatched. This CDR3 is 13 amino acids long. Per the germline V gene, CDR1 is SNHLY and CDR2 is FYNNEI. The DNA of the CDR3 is TGTGCCAGCAGGGACAGGACGGCCTATGGCTACACCTTC. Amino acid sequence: CASRDRTAYGYTF.

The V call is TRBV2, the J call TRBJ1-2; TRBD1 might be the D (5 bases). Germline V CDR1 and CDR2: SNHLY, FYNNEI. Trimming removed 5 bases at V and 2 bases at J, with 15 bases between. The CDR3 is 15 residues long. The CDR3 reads CASSRRDAANYGYTF. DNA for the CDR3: TGTGCCAGCAGTAGGAGGGACGCTGCAAACTATGGCTACACCTTC.

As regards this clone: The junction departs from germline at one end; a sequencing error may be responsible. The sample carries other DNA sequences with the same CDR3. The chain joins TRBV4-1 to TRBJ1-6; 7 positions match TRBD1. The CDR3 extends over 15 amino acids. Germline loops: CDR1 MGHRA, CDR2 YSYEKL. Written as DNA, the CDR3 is TGCGCCAGCAGCCACCCGGGACAGTATAATTCCCCCCTCCACTTT. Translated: CASSHPGQYNSPLHF.

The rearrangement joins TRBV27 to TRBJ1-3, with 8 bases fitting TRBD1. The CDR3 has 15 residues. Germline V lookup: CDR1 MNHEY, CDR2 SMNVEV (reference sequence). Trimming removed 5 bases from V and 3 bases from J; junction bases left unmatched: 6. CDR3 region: CASSLTGGGGNTIYF. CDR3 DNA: TGTGCCAGCAGTCTTACAGGGGGTGGTGGAAACACCATATATTTT.

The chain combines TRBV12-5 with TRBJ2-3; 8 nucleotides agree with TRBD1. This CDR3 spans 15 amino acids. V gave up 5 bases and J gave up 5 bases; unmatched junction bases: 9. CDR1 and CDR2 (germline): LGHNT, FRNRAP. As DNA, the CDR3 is TGTGCTAGTGGTCCTATTACAGGGGGTCGAGATACGCAGTATTTT. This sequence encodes CASGPITGGRDTQYF.

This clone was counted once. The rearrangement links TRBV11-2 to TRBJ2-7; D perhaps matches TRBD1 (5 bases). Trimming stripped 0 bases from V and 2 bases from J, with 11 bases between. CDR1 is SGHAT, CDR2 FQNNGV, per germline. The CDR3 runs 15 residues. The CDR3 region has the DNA TGTGCCAGCAGCTTAGAGGCCGAGACAGCCTACGAGCAGTACTTC. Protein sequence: CASSLEAETAYEQYF.

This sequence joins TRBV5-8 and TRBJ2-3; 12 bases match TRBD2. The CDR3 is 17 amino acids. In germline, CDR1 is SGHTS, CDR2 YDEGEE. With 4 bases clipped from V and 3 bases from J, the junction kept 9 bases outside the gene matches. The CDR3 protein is CASSLQLTSGSTDTQYF. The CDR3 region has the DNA TGTGCCAGCAGCCTACAATTGACTAGCGGGAGTACAGATACGCAGTATTTT.

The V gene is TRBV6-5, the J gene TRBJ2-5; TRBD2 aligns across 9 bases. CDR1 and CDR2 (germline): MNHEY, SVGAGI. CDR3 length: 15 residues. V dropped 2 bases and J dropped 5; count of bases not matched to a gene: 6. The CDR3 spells CASSYQGLAAETQYF. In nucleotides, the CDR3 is TGTGCCAGCAGTTACCAGGGACTAGCCGCGGAGACCCAGTACTTC.

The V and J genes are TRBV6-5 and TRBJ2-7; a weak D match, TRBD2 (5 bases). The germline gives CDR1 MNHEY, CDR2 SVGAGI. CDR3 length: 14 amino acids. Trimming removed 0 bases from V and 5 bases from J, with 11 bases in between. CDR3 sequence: CASSYSPSGNEQYF. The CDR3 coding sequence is TGTGCCAGCAGTTACTCCCCGTCCGGGAACGAGCAGTACTTC.

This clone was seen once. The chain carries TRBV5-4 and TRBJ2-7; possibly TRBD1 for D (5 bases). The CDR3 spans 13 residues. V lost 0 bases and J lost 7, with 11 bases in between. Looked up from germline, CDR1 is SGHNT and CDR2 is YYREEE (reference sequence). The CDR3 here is CASSLAGWREQYF. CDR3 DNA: TGTGCCAGCAGCTTGGCAGGGTGGCGGGAGCAGTACTTC.